One sample yielded the 18 T cell receptor beta chains listed below, sequenced in a study of blood T cell repertoires in COVID-19. Profiling relied on immunoSEQ multiplex PCR, and the TCRdb table lists in-frame clones only, not all of them. The sample records 100,000 to 150,000 clones, over 80% being singletons. The sequencing sample was made of peripheral blood. All receptors come from a man aged 55 to 69 with acute or convalescent COVID-19.

The chain joins TRBV6-1 to TRBJ2-1; TRBD1 aligns across 8 bases. Trimming cost V 2 bases and J 5 bases; bases outside gene matches: 11. This CDR3 is built from 17 residues. Germline V gene lookup returns CDR1 MNHNS and CDR2 SASEGT. The CDR3 DNA reads TGTGCCAGCAGTGAAAGCCCCCGACAGGGGTATAACAATGAGCAGTTCTTC. Protein: CASSESPRQGYNNEQFF.

The chain links TRBV28 to TRBJ1-2, with 7 bases aligning to TRBD1. Germline CDR1 is MDHEN and CDR2 is SYDVKM. The CDR3 has 15 residues. After removal of 6 bases from V and 1 base from J, the junction contained 8 bases not matched to a gene. The CDR3 sequence is CASRTMQGGNYGYTF. In nucleotides, the CDR3 is TGTGCCAGCAGAACTATGCAGGGGGGTAACTATGGCTACACCTTC.

The chain combines TRBV30 with TRBJ2-7, with 9 bases that match TRBD2. Losses at the gene ends were 1 base for V and 0 bases for J; bases not matched to a gene: 10. This CDR3 region has 17 residues. CDR1 is GTSNPN and CDR2 is SVGIG in the germline V gene (reference sequence). The CDR3 sequence: CAWSAWGGRANSYEQYF. CDR3 nucleotides: TGTGCCTGGAGTGCGTGGGGCGGGAGGGCCAACTCCTACGAGCAGTACTTC.

This chain joins TRBV7-8 and TRBJ1-1, with 8 positions matching TRBD1. The CDR3 covers 13 residues. Germline V lookup: CDR1 SGHVS, CDR2 FQNEAQ. V trimming: 4 bases; J trimming: 6 bases; junction bases outside the gene matches: 4. CDR3 loop: CASSSGQGPEAFF. CDR3 nucleotide sequence: TGTGCCAGCAGCTCCGGACAGGGCCCTGAAGCTTTCTTT.

This chain connects TRBV7-9 to TRBJ2-5; 8 nucleotides agree with TRBD2. Trimming cost V 7 bases and J 4 bases; bases outside gene matches: 5. Germline CDR1 and CDR2: SEHNR and FQNEAQ (reference sequence). The CDR3 is 13 residues long. CDR3 region: CASTGRAGETQYF. The DNA for the CDR3 is TGTGCCAGCACCGGGAGGGCCGGAGAGACCCAGTACTTC.

This chain uses TRBV6-5 with TRBJ2-7, with 7 bases that match TRBD2. The junction had 7 bases not matched to a gene; V was cut back by 8 bases and J by 0 bases. Germline CDR1 and CDR2: MNHEY and SVGAGI. This CDR3 spans 14 amino acids. The CDR3: CASGNGGSSYEQYF. The CDR3 coding sequence is TGTGCCAGCGGTAACGGGGGGAGCTCCTACGAGCAGTACTTC.

This sequence joins TRBV6-5 and TRBJ1-1, with D maybe TRBD1 (6 bases). CDR1 is MNHEY and CDR2 is SVGAGI in the germline V gene. Trimming took 8 bases from V and 0 from J, leaving 10 bases between them. CDR3 size: 13 residues. The CDR3 DNA follows: TGTGCCAGCGGACAGTTCATGAACACTGAAGCTTTCTTT. Translated, it gives CASGQFMNTEAFF.

The chain recombines TRBV20-1 with TRBJ2-5, with unresolved D. The CDR3 sequence is 10 residues long. Between the trimmed V and J ends, which lost 5 bases and 4 bases, there was a span of 5 bases. Germline values: CDR1 DFQATT, CDR2 SNEGSKA (reference sequence). Here the CDR3 reads CSARAETQYF. The CDR3 coding sequence is TGCAGTGCTCGCGCAGAGACCCAGTACTTC.

This sequence joins TRBV10-3 and TRBJ2-5; D remains unclear. Deletions cut 0 bases from V and 0 bases from J, with 5 bases between. From germline, CDR1 is ENHRY and CDR2 SYGVKD. The CDR3 covers 14 residues. CDR3 in amino acids: CAISESRDQETQYF. The CDR3 DNA reads as TGTGCCATCAGTGAGTCCCGGGACCAAGAGACCCAGTACTTC.

This clone has just a few counts. The chain links TRBV3-1 (or the pseudogene TRBV3-2) to TRBJ1-1, with 10 bases aligning to TRBD1. CDR1 is LGHDT, CDR2 YNNKEL, per germline (reference sequence). V shed 4 bases, J shed 2 bases, and the junction held 7 bases outside the gene matches. The CDR3 is 16 amino acids. The CDR3 sequence is CASSLRQGAPNTEAFF. In DNA, the CDR3 is TGTGCCAGCAGCCTCCGACAGGGGGCTCCCAACACTGAAGCTTTCTTT.

This chain's CDR3 is CASSSPGGTEAFF. CDR3 DNA sequence: TGTGCCAGCAGTAGCCCAGGGGGCACTGAAGCTTTCTTT. The V and J genes are TRBV12-3 or TRBV12-4 and TRBJ1-1; 7 bases line up with TRBD1. Trimming at V came to 5 bases and at J to 4 bases, leaving 4 bases not matched to a gene. CDR3 size: 13 residues.

This clone was seen once. The CDR3 loop is CATSRALDRGFYGYTF. In nucleotides, the CDR3 is TGTGCCACCAGCAGAGCCTTAGACAGGGGATTCTATGGCTACACCTTC. This chain links TRBV15 with TRBJ1-2, with 8 bases aligning to TRBD1. In germline, CDR1 is LNHNV, CDR2 YYDKDF (reference sequence). Losses at the gene ends were 1 base for V and 4 bases for J; bases not matched to a gene: 8. This CDR3 is 16 amino acids long.

This clone was seen a single time. V gene TRBV28 combines with J gene TRBJ1-1; TRBD1 might be the D (6 bases). Germline loops: CDR1 MDHEN, CDR2 SYDVKM. Trimming took off 4 bases at V and 6 bases at J, with 15 bases between the two ends. This CDR3 has 14 residues. The CDR3 nucleotides are TGTGCCAGCAGTTCCGGACAGACGGCCTCTGAAGCTTTCTTT. As protein: CASSSGQTASEAFF. The variable domain in full, completed from reference TRBV28 and TRBJ1-1, reads DVKVTQSSRYLVKRTGEKVFLECVQDMDHENMFWYRQDPGLGLRLIYFSYDVKMKEKGDIPEGYSVSREKKERFSLILESASTNQTSMYLCASSSGQTASEAFFGQGTRLTVV.

The V and J genes are TRBV2 and TRBJ2-1; no clear D. V was cut by 6 bases and J by 0 bases, with 12 bases left in between. The CDR3 loop spans 15 amino acids. CDR1 SNHLY and CDR2 FYNNEI come from the germline V gene. CDR3: CASRADSSSYNEQFF. The CDR3 coding sequence is TGTGCCAGCAGAGCCGACTCCAGCTCCTACAATGAGCAGTTCTTC.

The count of this clone is one. The J gene is TRBJ2-6, the V gene TRBV19; D is undetermined. Germline V gene lookup returns CDR1 LNHDA and CDR2 SQIVND (reference sequence). Trimming shortened V by 0 bases and J by 1 base, and 10 bases separated the two germline ends. The CDR3 loop spans 17 amino acids. This CDR3 is CASSIDQAKSGANVLTF. CDR3 nucleotides: TGTGCCAGTAGTATAGATCAGGCAAAGTCTGGGGCCAACGTCCTGACTTTC.

This chain connects TRBV28 to TRBJ1-2; 9 bases match TRBD1. The germline V gene has CDR1 MDHEN and CDR2 SYDVKM. The CDR3 has 15 residues. The J segment lost 3 bases and the V segment lost 7 bases, leaving 9 bases of the junction unmatched. CDR3 protein: CASTPSGQGDYGYTF. In DNA, the CDR3 is TGTGCCAGCACCCCATCGGGACAGGGTGACTATGGCTACACCTTC.

V usage is TRBV28 and J usage is TRBJ2-5; D unresolved. The germline V gene encodes CDR1 MDHEN and CDR2 SYDVKM. V shed 6 bases and J shed 5 bases, with 16 bases lying between them. The CDR3 is 14 amino acids. The CDR3 sequence: CASSNLSPSETQYF. The CDR3 DNA reads TGTGCCAGCAGCAACTTAAGTCCTTCGGAGACCCAGTACTTC.

J is TRBJ2-3 and V is TRBV10-3; D is unclear. CDR1 ENHRY and CDR2 SYGVKD come from the germline V gene. The CDR3 runs to 15 residues. V was trimmed by 2 bases and J by 4 bases, leaving 13 bases between them. The CDR3 is CAISEPTRIADTQYF. The DNA of the CDR3 is TGTGCCATCAGTGAGCCCACGCGGATCGCAGATACGCAGTATTTT.